The 23 T cell receptor beta chains reported below all come from one sample, sequenced in a study of radiotherapy plus CTLA-4 blockade in lung cancer. The repertoire was sequenced with immunoSEQ multiplex PCR; TCRdb's copy has only in-frame clones and lacks some. Of 53,000 or so clones listed, roughly three quarters are singletons. Sequenced here: peripheral blood, sampled from a patient treated with radiotherapy plus ipilimumab. Every receptor here comes from a human donor with non-small cell lung cancer who had stable disease on radiotherapy plus ipilimumab.

The chain has TRBV9 and TRBJ2-3, with D unclear. The V gene lost 3 bases and the J gene lost 4 bases, with 9 bases spanning the gap. Germline assignment: CDR1 SGDLS and CDR2 YYNGEE. The CDR3 extends over 13 amino acids. The CDR3 sequence: CASSAMSADTQYF. As DNA, the CDR3 is TGTGCCAGCAGCGCAATGAGTGCAGATACGCAGTATTTT.

The genes are TRBV6-1 and TRBJ2-3; D assignment may be TRBD1 or TRBD2 (6 bases each). The length of the CDR3 is 16 residues. The germline CDR1 and CDR2 sequences are MNHNS and SASEGT. The V and J ends lost 4 bases and 2 bases respectively, with 16 bases between them. CDR3 coding DNA: TGTGCCAGCAGTGTGGAGGAGGGACACCTCACAGATACGCAGTATTTT. It codes for CASSVEEGHLTDTQYF.

J is TRBJ2-7 and V is TRBV20-1; 7 bases align to TRBD1. The CDR3 runs 11 residues. Germline V gene lookup returns CDR1 DFQATT and CDR2 SNEGSKA (reference sequence). Trimming cost V 6 bases and J 4 bases; bases outside gene matches: 3. The CDR3 nucleotides read TGCAGTGCCGAACAGGGGTACGAGCAGTACTTC. Residues: CSAEQGYEQYF.

J is TRBJ1-2 and V is TRBV5-6; D is possibly TRBD1 (6 bases). CDR3 length: 13 residues. Trimming took off 5 bases at V and 3 bases at J, with 11 bases between the two ends. From germline, CDR1 is SGHDT and CDR2 YYEEEE. In nucleotides, the CDR3 is TGTGCCAGCAGTTCGGACAGCTACTATGGCTACACCTTC. Residues: CASSSDSYYGYTF. The full variable domain, rest sourced from reference TRBV5-6 and TRBJ1-2, is DAGVTQSPTHLIKTRGQQVTLRCSPKSGHDTVSWYQQALGQGPQFIFQYYEEEERQRGNFPDRFSGHQFPNYSSELNVNALLLGDSALYLCASSSDSYYGYTFGSGTRLTVV.

This clone has just one count. The CDR3 DNA reads as TGCGCCAGCAGCCAAGAAGCAAGGACAGGGCCCTATGGCTACACCTTC. Protein: CASSQEARTGPYGYTF. The chain is built from TRBV4-1 and TRBJ1-2; 8 positions match TRBD1. The CDR3 has 16 amino acids. V lost 0 bases to trimming and J lost 4 bases; unmatched junction nucleotides: 7. From germline, CDR1 is MGHRA and CDR2 YSYEKL.

This clone has a count of ten or more. The genes are TRBV6-5 and TRBJ1-4; D possibly corresponds to TRBD1 (6 bases). The CDR3 has 15 amino acids. With 2 bases removed from V and 4 bases from J, the gap between germline ends came to 11 bases. Germline CDR1 reads MNHEY; CDR2 reads SVGAGI. The CDR3 spells CASSYNLDSNEKLFF. For the CDR3, the DNA is TGTGCCAGCAGTTACAATCTGGACAGTAATGAAAAACTGTTTTTT.

V gene TRBV5-4 combines with J gene TRBJ2-5; D remains ambiguous. Per the germline V gene, CDR1 is SGHNT and CDR2 is YYREEE (reference sequence). This CDR3 comprises 14 residues. The germline V and J ends were trimmed by 0 bases and 7 bases, with 13 bases remaining between them. The CDR3 sequence: CASSLEGNGRTQYF. The CDR3 nucleotides read TGTGCCAGCAGCTTGGAAGGTAACGGGCGGACCCAGTACTTC.

This clone was picked up a small number of times. This chain connects TRBV29-1 to TRBJ1-1, with a weak D call TRBD1 (6 bases). Germline assignment: CDR1 SQVTM and CDR2 ANQGSEA. The length of the CDR3 is 13 residues. V was shortened by 7 bases and J by 6 bases, with 18 bases between the two germline ends. The CDR3 bases are TGCAGCGGTGGGCTAAACAGGGACTCTGAAGCTTTCTTT. The encoded protein is CSGGLNRDSEAFF.

The chain employs TRBV27 and TRBJ1-6; 8 bases fit TRBD1. The germline V gene has CDR1 MNHEY and CDR2 SMNVEV (reference sequence). The CDR3 extends over 14 amino acids. J lost 5 bases, V lost 5 bases, and 2 bases had no gene match. Here the CDR3 reads CASSNRGNNSPLHF. CDR3 nucleotides: TGTGCCAGCAGTAACAGGGGGAATAATTCACCCCTCCACTTT.

The genes are TRBV6-5 and TRBJ1-5, with TRBD1 matching over 9 bases. The CDR3 covers 15 residues. From germline, CDR1 is MNHEY and CDR2 SVGAGI. The J segment lost 7 bases and the V segment lost 6 bases, leaving 10 bases of the junction unmatched. CDR3 protein: CASSLGQGFRQPQHF. CDR3 bases: TGTGCCAGCAGCTTGGGACAGGGTTTCAGGCAGCCCCAGCATTTT.

The J gene is TRBJ1-1, the V gene TRBV10-2; TRBD1 might be the D (6 bases). CDR3 size: 13 residues. The germline gives CDR1 WSHSY, CDR2 SAAADI. V was trimmed by 7 bases and J by 4 bases, leaving 13 bases between them. CDR3 DNA: TGCGCCAGCACCGACAGGATCGGCACTGAAGCTTTCTTT. Its translation is CASTDRIGTEAFF.

The rearrangement joins TRBV7-2 to TRBJ1-4, with TRBD1 identical over 9 bases. The CDR3 length is 19 residues. Germline trimming cut 8 bases from V and 0 bases from J; bases unmatched to any gene: 16. The V gene's germline CDR1 is SGHTA and CDR2 FQGNSA. In DNA form, the CDR3 reads TGTGCCAGCTTACCTACAGGGGGCGAGGTATTTGCAACTAATGAAAAACTGTTTTTT. This codes for CASLPTGGEVFATNEKLFF.

The V call is TRBV11-2, the J call TRBJ1-1; no clear D. The germline gives CDR1 SGHAT, CDR2 FQNNGV. The V gene lost 0 bases and the J gene lost 10 bases, with 12 bases spanning the gap. The CDR3 length is 13 residues. The CDR3 DNA is TGTGCCAGCAGCTTAGACCTTCATTCCCCAGCTTTCTTT. This encodes CASSLDLHSPAFF.

The V call is TRBV6-6, the J call TRBJ2-3, with TRBD2 matching over 14 bases. V gave up 5 bases and J gave up 6 bases; unmatched junction bases: 7. Germline V CDR1 and CDR2: MNHNY, SVGAGI (reference sequence). The CDR3 is made up of 16 amino acids. CDR3 DNA: TGTGCCAGCAGTGGGACTAGCGGGGGTTCGGCGGATACGCAGTATTTT. Protein product: CASSGTSGGSADTQYF.

This clone was seen a few times. The CDR3 loop reads CASSPSGGGLRTGELFF. The DNA of the CDR3 is TGCGCCAGCAGCCCTTCAGGGGGCGGCTTACGCACCGGGGAGCTGTTTTTT. The J gene is TRBJ2-2, the V gene TRBV4-3; TRBD1 matches 8 bases. The CDR3 contains 17 residues. V was clipped by 4 bases and J by 4 bases; unmatched bases: 11. The germline V gene has CDR1 LGHNA and CDR2 YSLEER.

The chain links TRBV5-6 to TRBJ2-7, with TRBD1 matching 9 bases. Unmatched junction bases numbered 9, after V lost 4 bases and J lost 7 bases. The CDR3 consists of 14 residues. Looked up from germline, CDR1 is SGHDT and CDR2 is YYEEEE. Here the CDR3 reads CASSNRGLEREQYF. The CDR3 DNA follows: TGTGCCAGCAGCAACAGGGGGCTAGAGAGGGAGCAGTACTTC.

The V call is TRBV11-3, the J call TRBJ2-3; the D is unclear. Germline loops: CDR1 SGHNT, CDR2 YENEEA. V dropped 5 bases and J dropped 8 bases, with 8 bases sitting between them. The CDR3 is 11 residues long. The CDR3 nucleotides read TGTGCCAGCAGCGGTGGGGTTACGCAGTATTTT. As protein: CASSGGVTQYF.

The genes are TRBV7-8 and TRBJ2-3; 11 nucleotides line up with TRBD2. CDR3 length: 15 amino acids. Germline V gives CDR1 SGHVS, CDR2 FQNEAQ. V dropped 3 bases and J dropped 4; count of bases not matched to a gene: 3. The CDR3 here is CASSFLAGGADTQYF. The CDR3 DNA is TGTGCCAGCAGCTTCCTAGCGGGGGGCGCAGATACGCAGTATTTT.

This chain connects TRBV5-1 to TRBJ2-2; TRBD1 agrees at 8 bases. The V and J ends lost 5 bases and 3 bases, in that order; junction bases with no gene match: 6. CDR3 size: 15 residues. Germline-derived CDR1 and CDR2 are SGHRS and YFSETQ. CDR3 in DNA: TGCGCCAGCAGTAGACAGGGGCAAGACACCGGGGAGCTGTTTTTT. Amino acids: CASSRQGQDTGELFF. The full variable domain, rest sourced from reference TRBV5-1 and TRBJ2-2, is KAGVTQTPRYLIKTRGQQVTLSCSPISGHRSVSWYQQTPGQGLQFLFEYFSETQRNKGNFPGRFSGRQFSNSRSEMNVSTLELGDSALYLCASSRQGQDTGELFFGEGSRLTVL.

This rearrangement joins TRBV19 to TRBJ1-2; D remains unclear. Germline CDR1 and CDR2: LNHDA and SQIVND (reference sequence). V lost 2 bases to trimming and J lost 4 bases, with 8 bases between them. The CDR3 length is 13 residues. CDR3 sequence (DNA): TGTGCCAGTAGTATATCGGGCAGCTATGGCTACACCTTC. Its protein product is CASSISGSYGYTF.

This rearrangement joins TRBV18 to TRBJ1-1, with D maybe TRBD1 (5 bases). CDR1 and CDR2 from the germline V gene are KGHSH and LQKENI. The CDR3 extends over 16 amino acids. With 3 bases removed from V and 3 bases from J, the gap between germline ends came to 17 bases. Written as DNA, the CDR3 is TGTGCCAGCTCACCGCTCCAGGGCTCGGGGGACACTGAAGCTTTCTTT. Translating gives CASSPLQGSGDTEAFF.

In this sample, this clone turned up once. J is TRBJ2-1 and V is TRBV7-9; 8 bases are shared with TRBD2. The germline gives CDR1 SEHNR, CDR2 FQNEAQ (reference sequence). Germline trimming cut 5 bases from V and 4 bases from J; bases unmatched to any gene: 7. CDR3 size: 15 residues. The CDR3 is CASSPRGGGYNEQFF. The CDR3 nucleotides read TGTGCCAGCAGCCCCCGGGGGGGAGGTTACAATGAGCAGTTCTTC.

The chain is built from TRBV9 and TRBJ1-2; D remains ambiguous. The CDR3 runs 15 residues. CDR1 and CDR2 (germline): SGDLS, YYNGEE. The ends were cut back, 3 bases at V and 4 bases at J, with 16 bases in the middle. CDR3 loop: CASSAPTEGAYGYTF. The CDR3 region has the DNA TGTGCCAGCAGCGCCCCCACCGAGGGCGCCTATGGCTACACCTTC.